Below are 10 T cell receptor beta chains sequenced from a single sample in a study of blood T cell repertoires in COVID-19. The data were produced by immunoSEQ multiplex PCR, yet TCRdb's version contains in-frame clones alone and is incomplete. Here the sample spans 250,000 to 300,000 clones, 70% to 90% being singletons. The source material was peripheral blood. All receptors come from a woman in her 70s with acute or convalescent COVID-19.

The chain links TRBV4-1 to TRBJ2-3; TRBD2 matches 7 bases. The ends lost 4 bases at V and 1 base at J; junction bases unmatched: 5. This CDR3 region has 15 residues. Germline values: CDR1 MGHRA, CDR2 YSYEKL. CDR3 bases: TGCGCCAGCAGCCTGAGCGGGGCGGGCACAGATACGCAGTATTTT. Its translation: CASSLSGAGTDTQYF.

A single count supports this clone. The V call is TRBV7-8, the J call TRBJ2-2, with D possibly TRBD2 on 6 matching bases. Germline V gene lookup returns CDR1 SGHVS and CDR2 FQNEAQ. CDR3 length: 14 amino acids. V dropped 8 bases and J dropped 4 bases, with 14 bases sitting between them. The CDR3 protein is CASDFGGGTGELFF. CDR3 DNA: TGTGCCAGCGACTTCGGGGGAGGCACCGGGGAGCTGTTTTTT.

The genes are TRBV6-6 and TRBJ1-5; 9 bases are a match to TRBD1. From germline, CDR1 is MNHNY and CDR2 SVGAGI (reference sequence). V shed 6 bases and J 6 bases; nucleotides not matched to a gene: 12. The CDR3 covers 16 residues. CDR3 nucleotide sequence: TGTGCCAGCAGGACCCCGGGACAGGGCATCGGTCAGCCCCAGCATTTT. Translated, it gives CASRTPGQGIGQPQHF.

This chain links TRBV3-1 (or the pseudogene TRBV3-2) with TRBJ2-3; 11 nucleotides align to TRBD2. Trimming at V came to 4 bases and at J to 5 bases, leaving 8 bases not matched to a gene. The CDR3 has 16 residues. CDR1 is LGHDT and CDR2 is YNNKEL in the germline V gene (reference sequence). Here the CDR3 DNA reads TGTGCCAGCAGCCTAACTAGCGGGGGAACGGGAGATACGCAGTATTTT. It yields the protein CASSLTSGGTGDTQYF.

This chain joins TRBV3-1 (or the pseudogene TRBV3-2) and TRBJ1-2, with 7 positions matching TRBD1. The germline V gene encodes CDR1 LGHDT and CDR2 YNNKEL (reference sequence). V was clipped by 4 bases and J by 5 bases; unmatched bases: 7. This CDR3 contains 14 residues. The CDR3 DNA sequence: TGTGCCAGCAGCCCAGGGGGTGTTGGGTATGGCTACACCTTC. Amino acids: CASSPGGVGYGYTF.

This clone was recorded once. The J gene is TRBJ2-1, the V gene TRBV30; D is perhaps TRBD1 (6 bases). From germline, CDR1 is GTSNPN and CDR2 SVGIG (reference sequence). V shed 5 bases and J shed 3 bases, with 14 bases lying between them. The CDR3 consists of 14 residues. CDR3 in DNA: TGTGCCTGGGGGGGATGGGACAACTACAATGAGCAGTTCTTC. Translated, it gives CAWGGWDNYNEQFF.

The genes are TRBV2 and TRBJ2-5, with TRBD2 matching 8 bases. The length of the CDR3 is 16 residues. Germline-derived CDR1 and CDR2 are SNHLY and FYNNEI. V trimming: 6 bases; J trimming: 7 bases; junction bases outside the gene matches: 16. In DNA form, the CDR3 reads TGTGCCAGCAGGGCTACTCCGGGACTAGAAGTGGGGACCCAGTACTTC. Translated: CASRATPGLEVGTQYF.

The V and J genes are TRBV27 and TRBJ1-2; D remains ambiguous. In germline, CDR1 is MNHEY, CDR2 SMNVEV (reference sequence). The CDR3 length is 12 residues. The V and J ends lost 3 bases and 10 bases respectively, with 12 bases between them. As DNA, the CDR3 is TGTGCCAGCAGTTTCGGAGGGAACGTCTACACCTTC. Translated: CASSFGGNVYTF.

This CDR3 reads CASSVKGGGGYTF. The CDR3 DNA reads TGTGCCAGCAGCGTAAAGGGGGGGGGAGGCTACACCTTC. The chain links TRBV9 to TRBJ1-2; tentatively, D is TRBD1 (6 bases). The V and J ends lost 1 base and 8 bases respectively, with 12 bases between them. Germline assignment: CDR1 SGDLS and CDR2 YYNGEE. The CDR3 extends over 13 amino acids.

This clone turned up a few times. This chain links TRBV18 with TRBJ1-1, with 7 bases identical to TRBD1. The CDR3 runs to 17 residues. Germline loops: CDR1 KGHSH, CDR2 LQKENI. The ends lost 2 bases at V and 2 bases at J; junction bases unmatched: 11. As DNA, the CDR3 is TGTGCCAGCTCACCATACACACGACAGGGTACAAACACTGAAGCTTTCTTT. Its protein is CASSPYTRQGTNTEAFF.